These T cell receptor beta chains were read from a single sample in a study of blood T cell repertoires in COVID-19. Profiling relied on immunoSEQ multiplex PCR, and the TCRdb table lists in-frame clones only, not all of them. The data show roughly 310,000 clones, 70% to 90% seen once. The sequenced sample consisted of PBMCs or T cells enriched from blood (not recorded which). The source is a middle-aged woman who had recovered from COVID-19. Both conserved end residues are part of each CDR3. Fields, in order: J gene, D gene, clone size, V gene, CDR3 DNA, CDR3 protein. A D gene is named only where the DNA matches it firmly. Not all rows give a size; the values are once, few, many and, for expanded clones, a class.

J gene: TRBJ2-2
D gene: .
clone size: .
V gene: TRBV10-3
CDR3 DNA: TGTGCCATCAGTGAGTCGAGGGCAGGGACTAACACCGGGGAGCTGTTTTTT
CDR3 protein: CAISESRAGTNTGELFF

J gene: TRBJ1-5
D gene: .
clone size: few
V gene: TRBV18
CDR3 DNA: TGTGCCAGCTCACCACCGTCAGGGAATAGCAATCAGCCCCAGCATTTT
CDR3 protein: CASSPPSGNSNQPQHF

J gene: TRBJ2-1
D gene: TRBD2
clone size: once
V gene: TRBV4-3
CDR3 DNA: TGCGCCAGCAGCCAGGGTCTAGGAGCGGGAGGGGACAATGAGCAGTTCTTC
CDR3 protein: CASSQGLGAGGDNEQFF

J gene: TRBJ2-1
D gene: .
clone size: .
V gene: TRBV5-1
CDR3 DNA: TGCGCCAGCAGCTTGACAGGGAGTCCCTACAATGAGCAGTTCTTC
CDR3 protein: CASSLTGSPYNEQFF

J gene: TRBJ2-3
D gene: .
clone size: .
V gene: TRBV25-1
CDR3 DNA: TGTGCCAGCAGTGGGGACTTAGTAGGGCAGTATTTT
CDR3 protein: CASSGDLVGQYF

J gene: TRBJ1-1
D gene: .
clone size: .
V gene: TRBV27
CDR3 DNA: TGTGCCAGCAGTTTACCCCGCGGGGAAGCTTTCTTT
CDR3 protein: CASSLPRGEAFF

J gene: TRBJ2-2
D gene: .
clone size: .
V gene: TRBV11-3
CDR3 DNA: TGTGCCAGCAGCTTAGGCGCTAACACCGGGGAGCTGTTTTTT
CDR3 protein: CASSLGANTGELFF

J gene: TRBJ1-6
D gene: TRBD1
clone size: .
V gene: TRBV7-9
CDR3 DNA: TGTGCCAGCAGAGCCCAGGGGGCCGATTCACCCCTCCACTTT
CDR3 protein: CASRAQGADSPLHF

J gene: TRBJ2-7
D gene: TRBD2
clone size: once
V gene: TRBV5-1
CDR3 DNA: TGCGCCAGCAGCTTTAGCGGGACCCTCTACGAGCAGTACTTC
CDR3 protein: CASSFSGTLYEQYF

J gene: TRBJ1-1
D gene: .
clone size: .
V gene: TRBV5-1
CDR3 DNA: TGCGCCAGCAGTGCTCAGGCGCAGCGGGGTACTGAAGCTTTCTTT
CDR3 protein: CASSAQAQRGTEAFF

J gene: TRBJ2-2
D gene: TRBD1
clone size: .
V gene: TRBV9
CDR3 DNA: TGTGCCAGCAGCGAGGGACAGGGATTTTTGACCGGGGAGCTGTTTTTT
CDR3 protein: CASSEGQGFLTGELFF

J gene: TRBJ2-2
D gene: .
clone size: .
V gene: TRBV5-1
CDR3 DNA: TGCGCCAGCAGCTTAACAGTTAAGGACACCGGGGAGCTGTTTTTT
CDR3 protein: CASSLTVKDTGELFF

J gene: TRBJ2-7
D gene: TRBD2
clone size: .
V gene: TRBV7-9
CDR3 DNA: TGTGCCAGCAGCCAAAGCGGGGCCTACGAGCAGTACTTC
CDR3 protein: CASSQSGAYEQYF

J gene: TRBJ1-4
D gene: TRBD1
clone size: .
V gene: TRBV15
CDR3 DNA: TGTGCCACCAGCAGAGATACCGGACAGGTACAGGAAAAACTGTTTTTT
CDR3 protein: CATSRDTGQVQEKLFF

J gene: TRBJ1-1
D gene: TRBD1
clone size: .
V gene: TRBV19
CDR3 DNA: TGTGCCAGTAGTATAGCGACAGGGGGCGCGGTATTGAACACTGAAGCTTTCTTT
CDR3 protein: CASSIATGGAVLNTEAFF

J gene: TRBJ1-1
D gene: TRBD1
clone size: .
V gene: TRBV7-2
CDR3 DNA: TGTGCCAGCAGCCTGGGACAGACAAACACTGAAGCTTTCTTT
CDR3 protein: CASSLGQTNTEAFF

J gene: TRBJ1-5
D gene: .
clone size: .
V gene: TRBV28
CDR3 DNA: TGTGCCAGCACCGACGGGGGGAATCAGCCCCAGCATTTT
CDR3 protein: CASTDGGNQPQHF

J gene: TRBJ2-3
D gene: TRBD1
clone size: .
V gene: TRBV20-1
CDR3 DNA: TGCAGTGCTAGTGAACAGGGGCGTATCACAGATACGCAGTATTTT
CDR3 protein: CSASEQGRITDTQYF

J gene: TRBJ1-3
D gene: .
clone size: .
V gene: TRBV9
CDR3 DNA: TGTGCCAGCAGCCCCCGTGGAAACACCATATATTTT
CDR3 protein: CASSPRGNTIYF

J gene: TRBJ1-1
D gene: TRBD1
clone size: .
V gene: TRBV7-9
CDR3 DNA: TGTGCCAGCAGCCTTGTGGACAGGATGTCTTTCTTT
CDR3 protein: CASSLVDRMSFF

J gene: TRBJ1-1
D gene: .
clone size: .
V gene: TRBV7-2
CDR3 DNA: TGTGCCAGCAGCTTTGCCGAGGGGGGGTTCTCTTTCTTT
CDR3 protein: CASSFAEGGFSFF

J gene: TRBJ1-6
D gene: TRBD1
clone size: .
V gene: TRBV7-8
CDR3 DNA: TGTGCCAGCAGCTTGGGCGACAGGGATAATTCACCCCTCCACTTT
CDR3 protein: CASSLGDRDNSPLHF

J gene: TRBJ2-1
D gene: TRBD2
clone size: .
V gene: TRBV7-9
CDR3 DNA: TGTGCCAGCAGCGGCGGGGCTAGCGGTTTGGGGATATACAATGAGCAGTTCTTC
CDR3 protein: CASSGGASGLGIYNEQFF

J gene: TRBJ1-2
D gene: TRBD1
clone size: .
V gene: TRBV27
CDR3 DNA: TGTGCCAGCAGTCCGACAGGGAAGGGCTATGGCTACACCTTC
CDR3 protein: CASSPTGKGYGYTF

J gene: TRBJ2-3
D gene: TRBD2
clone size: .
V gene: TRBV30
CDR3 DNA: TGTGCCTGGAGTGCCCTAGCGGGAGACACAGATACGCAGTATTTT
CDR3 protein: CAWSALAGDTDTQYF

J gene: TRBJ1-2
D gene: TRBD1
clone size: few
V gene: TRBV27
CDR3 DNA: TGTGCCAGCAGTTTAAAGGGACAGACGGGGAGCTACACCTTC
CDR3 protein: CASSLKGQTGSYTF

J gene: TRBJ2-7
D gene: TRBD1
clone size: .
V gene: TRBV5-1
CDR3 DNA: TGCGCCAGCAGCCCGGGGACAGGGGGAAGCTACGAGCAGTACTTC
CDR3 protein: CASSPGTGGSYEQYF

J gene: TRBJ1-4
D gene: .
clone size: once
V gene: TRBV30
CDR3 DNA: TGTGCCTGGAAAGGAGATGCAACTAATGAAAAACTGTTTTTT
CDR3 protein: CAWKGDATNEKLFF

J gene: TRBJ1-2
D gene: .
clone size: .
V gene: TRBV13
CDR3 DNA: TGTGCCAGCAGCATGGGAACCGGAGGTGGCTACACCTTC
CDR3 protein: CASSMGTGGGYTF

J gene: TRBJ2-3
D gene: TRBD1
clone size: .
V gene: TRBV7-3
CDR3 DNA: TGTGCCAGCAGCACCGACAGGGCCACAGATACGCAGTATTTT
CDR3 protein: CASSTDRATDTQYF

J gene: TRBJ2-7
D gene: TRBD2
clone size: .
V gene: TRBV7-8
CDR3 DNA: TGTGCCAGCAGCTCCACAGGGACTAGCGGAAGAGAGCAGTACTTC
CDR3 protein: CASSSTGTSGREQYF

J gene: TRBJ1-6
D gene: .
clone size: .
V gene: TRBV7-2
CDR3 DNA: TGTGCCAGCAGCTTAGAAAGGGGTGGGGCAGGCCACTATAATTCACCCCTCCACTTT
CDR3 protein: CASSLERGGAGHYNSPLHF

J gene: TRBJ1-1
D gene: .
clone size: once
V gene: TRBV11-2
CDR3 DNA: TGTGCCAGCGGGCACGGGGGGGGGAGCGCTGAAGCTTTCTTT
CDR3 protein: CASGHGGGSAEAFF